This T cell receptor beta chain was sequenced in a study of cytomegalovirus exposure and HLA in healthy donors. Sequencing was performed with immunoSEQ multiplex PCR; in TCRdb, only in-frame clones are kept and a portion is missing. Among 150,000 to 250,000 clones listed, about 81% were seen once. The CDR3 totals 16 residues. The ends lost 1 base at V and 3 bases at J; junction bases unmatched: 6. Germline values: CDR1 SEHNR, CDR2 FQNEAQ (reference sequence). This chain connects TRBV7-9 to TRBJ2-7, with 10 bases identical to TRBD2. The clonotype was recovered from a woman aged 30 to 39 in good health and CMV-seronegative. The sequenced material came from PBMCs. The CDR3 DNA follows: TGTGCCAGCAGCTTAGGGTCCCTAGCGGGGGTCTACGAGCAGTACTTC. Translating gives CASSLGSLAGVYEQYF.